This T cell receptor (beta chain) emerged from a study of tumor-infiltrating lymphocytes in primary liver carcinoma. The CDR3 runs 13 residues. Looked up from germline, CDR1 is MNHEY and CDR2 is SVGAGI. Findings and caveats of the study: Present in all five tumor regions were only about 7.5-25% of the top clones. Tumor region pairs shared more overlap than did tumor-adjacent and tumor-blood pairs.

Both RNA and DNA were isolated together from about 20-30 mg of bulk tissue that had not been sorted. None of the patients had received treatment, and all had chronic HBV infection. All of the tumor samples contained over 75% viable tumor cells. Concerning this clonotype: As yet, its antigen is unknown. The junction and the germline gene differ at one end; a read error may be behind it.

Production of TCR beta cDNA used approximately 0.45 ug total RNA together with a constant-region primer. Slightly modified ARM-PCR with three nested multiplex PCR rounds yielded TCR beta libraries. A C-beta reverse primer and TRBV1-TRBV30 forward primers served in each of the first two PCR rounds, at 10 cycles apiece. TCRdb analysed the multiplex PCR reads with MiXCR anew, one entry per CDR3 protein. The sample has fewer than 75,000 distinct CDR3 sequences, about two thirds seen once. The chain links TRBV6-5 to TRBJ2-7; 7 bases line up with TRBD1. The source is a man aged 35 to 55 with primary liver carcinoma and hepatitis B virus infection. Sequencing was performed on liver tumor tissue from sampling region 4. As to subset: tumor region T4, right-lateral pole. DNA for the CDR3: TGTCCCAGCAGTGTTTCACAGGGGACAAAGCAGTACTTC. Amino acid sequence: CPSSVSQGTKQYF.